This T cell receptor beta chain appears in the sequencing data of a study of blood T cell repertoires in COVID-19. On the study more broadly: The origin of the acute and convalescent COVID-19 samples was the United States, Italy and Spain. PBMCs, B-cell-depleted T cells, or T cells were the source of the cDNA or gDNA that made up the material.

In this sample, this clone turned up a few times. The length of the CDR3 is 13 residues. CDR1 and CDR2 from the germline V gene are SQVTM and ANQGSEA. Unmatched junction bases numbered 11, after V lost 6 bases and J lost 6 bases. Sequencing was performed with immunoSEQ multiplex PCR; in TCRdb, only in-frame clones are kept and a portion is missing. The table has about 400,000 clones, 80% to 90% seen once. Sequenced: peripheral blood. V usage is TRBV29-1 and J usage is TRBJ2-7; 7 bases agree with TRBD1. The receptor was isolated from a woman aged 25 to 45 with active or convalescent COVID-19. This CDR3 is CSVSDRARFEQYF. The CDR3 coding sequence is TGCAGCGTCTCCGACAGGGCAAGATTCGAGCAGTACTTC.